These 7 T cell receptor beta chains originate from one sample sequenced in a study of shared clonotypes between healthy human individuals. Sequencing used immunoSEQ multiplex PCR; TCRdb keeps in-frame clones, though not all of them. Counted here are 2 million to 2.5 million clones, 90% to 95% occurring once; the ten biggest clones make up 0.13%. The source material was naive CD4+ T cells sorted from blood. Stated subset: CD45RA+ positively selected. The origin of the receptors is a man aged 18 to 29 in good health.

This clone was counted a single time. This clone may be a read error of a much larger clone one base away. The chain recombines TRBV28 with TRBJ1-5; no reliable D call. Trimming cost V 1 base and J 6 bases, with 4 bases left between them. The CDR3 has 12 amino acids. Germline loops: CDR1 MDHEN, CDR2 SYDVKM. For the CDR3, the DNA is TGTGCCAGCAGTTTATTCGGTCAGCCCCAGCATTTT. The encoded protein is CASSLFGQPQHF.

The chain combines TRBV7-9 with TRBJ2-7; D not certain. The CDR3 has 13 residues. Per germline, CDR1 SEHNR and CDR2 FQNEAQ (reference sequence). V was trimmed by 5 bases and J by 3 bases, leaving 11 bases between them. The CDR3 reads CASSPISNYEQYF. The CDR3 DNA reads TGTGCCAGCAGCCCAATCTCTAACTACGAGCAGTACTTC.

J is TRBJ2-7 and V is TRBV5-1; 10 bases are shared with TRBD2. V was pared by 1 base and J by 2 bases, with 3 bases of the junction left unmatched. CDR1 SGHRS and CDR2 YFSETQ come from the germline V gene. The CDR3 totals 15 residues. The CDR3 nucleotides are TGCGCCAGCAGCTTGACTAGCGGGGCAACCTACGAGCAGTACTTC. It specifies CASSLTSGATYEQYF.

This clone was recorded once. The chain is built from TRBV28 and TRBJ2-5; D possibly corresponds to TRBD1 (6 bases). The CDR3 spans 17 residues. Per the germline V gene, CDR1 is MDHEN and CDR2 is SYDVKM. The ends were cut back, 2 bases at V and 2 bases at J, with 18 bases in the middle. CDR3 nucleotide sequence: TGTGCCAGCAGTTTAGGTTGGAGTGGACAGAAACAAGAGACCCAGTACTTC. Residues: CASSLGWSGQKQETQYF.

V is TRBV30 and J is TRBJ1-4; maybe TRBD1 (6 bases). CDR1 is GTSNPN and CDR2 is SVGIG in the germline V gene (reference sequence). Deletions cut 5 bases from V and 0 bases from J, with 13 bases between. The CDR3 sequence is 15 residues long. The DNA of the CDR3 is TGTGCCTGGGGGGGCCGGTGGGCAACTAATGAAAAACTGTTTTTT. Translated: CAWGGRWATNEKLFF. The variable domain in full, completed from reference TRBV30 and TRBJ1-4, reads SQTIHQWPATLVQPVGSPLSLECTVEGTSNPNLYWYRQAAGRGLQLLFYSVGIGQISSEVPQNLSASRPQDRQFILSSKKLLLSDSGFYLCAWGGRWATNEKLFFGSGTQLSVL.

This sequence joins TRBV5-1 and TRBJ2-7; the match to TRBD1 covers 9 bases. This CDR3 contains 15 residues. The germline V gene encodes CDR1 SGHRS and CDR2 YFSETQ. After removal of 4 bases from V and 0 bases from J, the junction contained 5 bases not matched to a gene. CDR3 nucleotides: TGCGCCAGCAGCCCCGGACAGGGGACCTCCTACGAGCAGTACTTC. The encoded protein is CASSPGQGTSYEQYF.

The rearrangement links TRBV7-9 to TRBJ2-1; D gene ambiguous. The V gene's germline CDR1 is SEHNR and CDR2 FQNEAQ (reference sequence). Trimming pared 6 bases from V and 8 bases from J, leaving 11 bases between. The CDR3 covers 12 residues. CDR3 in amino acids: CASRTGTHEQFF. The DNA of the CDR3 is TGTGCCAGCAGGACTGGAACCCATGAGCAGTTCTTC.